The 14 T cell receptor beta chains listed next were all sequenced from one sample in a study of CD8+ T cells in alopecia areata. Investigators isolated RNA and reverse transcribed it into cDNA to act as the sequencing template. Data came from immunoSEQ multiplex PCR; TCRdb stores just in-frame clones and leaves some out. This sample has 120,000 to 150,000 clones; 80% to 90% occur once, and the top ten carry 20% to 25%. The treatment: oral pan-JAK inhibitor, 5-10 mg twice daily. Sequencing used CD8+ T cells sorted from blood, obtained at week 4, from a patient treated with tofacitinib. These TCRs come from a human donor with alopecia areata.

J is TRBJ1-2 and V is TRBV6-5; 8 bases are a match to TRBD1. CDR3 size: 15 residues. Germline CDR1 is MNHEY and CDR2 is SVGAGI. V gave up 5 bases and J gave up 5 bases; unmatched junction bases: 10. CDR3 residues: CASSQTGTGFYGYTF. The CDR3 DNA reads as TGTGCCAGCAGTCAGACCGGGACAGGCTTTTATGGCTACACCTTC.

The count of this clone is one. The gene calls are TRBV2 and TRBJ1-2; a weak D match, TRBD1 (5 bases). In germline, CDR1 is SNHLY, CDR2 FYNNEI. This CDR3 region has 14 residues. V lost 8 bases and J lost 2, with 15 bases in between. CDR3 sequence: CASDLWGKNYGYTF. CDR3 DNA sequence: TGTGCCAGCGATCTATGGGGGAAGAACTATGGCTACACCTTC.

The rearrangement uses TRBV19 and TRBJ2-7, with 9 bases matching TRBD2. V lost 5 bases, J lost 3 bases, and 5 bases stayed unmatched. The CDR3 consists of 14 residues. Looked up from germline, CDR1 is LNHDA and CDR2 is SQIVND (reference sequence). The CDR3 DNA follows: TGTGCCAGTAGTTTCTCTAGCGGGGACTACGAGCAGTACTTC. It is translated as CASSFSSGDYEQYF.

The V call is TRBV7-2, the J call TRBJ2-3; the D is unclear. Germline lookup yields CDR1 SGHTA and CDR2 FQGNSA. V dropped 1 base and J dropped 9 bases, with 17 bases sitting between them. The CDR3 sequence is 15 residues long. The CDR3 DNA reads TGTGCCAGCAGCTTAGGGGAATTCGACTTCCAAACGCAGTATTTT. Its translation: CASSLGEFDFQTQYF.

This clone was seen just once. The rearrangement uses TRBV27 and TRBJ2-1; D is unclear. V was pared by 0 bases and J by 5 bases, with 8 bases between. Germline V gives CDR1 MNHEY, CDR2 SMNVEV (reference sequence). The CDR3 contains 14 residues. The CDR3 DNA is TGTGCCAGCAGTTTATCAGGTATCCACAATGAGCAGTTCTTC. It yields the protein CASSLSGIHNEQFF.

This clone has a single count. This chain connects TRBV7-2 to TRBJ2-7, with D perhaps TRBD1 (6 bases). V gave up 6 bases and J gave up 3 bases, with 15 bases separating them. The CDR3 consists of 14 residues. CDR1 is SGHTA, CDR2 FQGNSA, per germline. The CDR3 region is CASRQGTTFYEQYF. The CDR3 nucleotides are TGTGCCAGCAGGCAAGGGACAACCTTCTACGAGCAGTACTTC. The full variable domain, completed using reference TRBV7-2 and TRBJ2-7, is GAGVSQSPSNKVTEKGKDVELRCDPISGHTALYWYRQSLGQGLEFLIYFQGNSAPDKSGLPSDRFSAERTGGSVSTLTIQRTQQEDSAVYLCASRQGTTFYEQYFGPGTRLTVT.

The V call is TRBV4-3, the J call TRBJ2-1; the D is unclear. Germline V gene sequence: CDR1 LGHNA, CDR2 YSLEER. The CDR3 covers 17 residues. The V end was cut by 0 bases, the J end by 0 bases, with 12 bases between. Here the CDR3 DNA reads TGCGCCAGCAGCCAAGATCGGTGGGGTGGCTCCTACAATGAGCAGTTCTTC. This encodes CASSQDRWGGSYNEQFF.

The genes are TRBV5-6 and TRBJ2-2; unclear D gene. CDR1 is SGHDT and CDR2 is YYEEEE in the germline V gene. Trimming cost V 6 bases and J 3 bases, with 12 bases left between them. The CDR3 has 14 amino acids. For the CDR3, the DNA is TGTGCCAGCACCACAATCGGGTACACCGGGGAGCTGTTTTTT. Translation gives CASTTIGYTGELFF.

The J gene is TRBJ2-4, the V gene TRBV4-3; 8 bases align to TRBD1. Per germline, CDR1 LGHNA and CDR2 YSLEER. V was clipped by 0 bases and J by 3 bases; unmatched bases: 10. The CDR3 has 18 residues. CDR3 protein: CASSQDSPRGRGKNIQYF. DNA for the CDR3: TGCGCCAGCAGCCAAGATTCCCCCAGGGGGCGAGGCAAAAACATTCAGTACTTC.

The chain carries TRBV9 and TRBJ2-3, with 13 bases identical to TRBD2. Germline loops: CDR1 SGDLS, CDR2 YYNGEE. The CDR3 runs 16 residues. Trimming took 4 bases from V and 6 from J; bases not matched to a gene: 8. CDR3 protein: CASSSTSGGGRDTQYF. The CDR3 region has the DNA TGTGCCAGCAGCTCTACTAGCGGGGGGGGCCGGGATACGCAGTATTTT.

CDR3: CATSSRDRGQVDTQYF. The CDR3 coding sequence is TGTGCCACCAGCAGTAGGGACAGGGGGCAAGTAGATACGCAGTATTTT. J is TRBJ2-3 and V is TRBV15, with TRBD1 matching 12 bases. The CDR3 runs to 16 residues. The V gene's germline CDR1 is LNHNV and CDR2 YYDKDF (reference sequence). V shed 3 bases and J 5 bases; nucleotides not matched to a gene: 6.

J is TRBJ2-3 and V is TRBV7-9, with D hard to call. From germline, CDR1 is SEHNR and CDR2 FQNEAQ (reference sequence). The CDR3 is 13 amino acids. With 5 bases removed from V and 4 bases from J, the gap between germline ends came to 10 bases. In DNA form, the CDR3 reads TGTGCCAGCAGCAGCCGTAGTGCAGATACGCAGTATTTT. It codes for CASSSRSADTQYF.

The chain uses TRBV12-1 and TRBJ2-4; the table's TRBD1 call for D was not verified on the DNA. TRBV12-1 is assigned pseudogene status. The CDR3 sequence is 18 residues long. The CDR3 sequence: CASSSGGTGPLAKNIQYF. CDR3 DNA sequence: TGTGCCAGCAGCAGTGGGGGCACAGGTCCCCTAGCCAAAAACATTCAGTACTTC.

The chain recombines TRBV7-8 with TRBJ2-7; maybe TRBD2 (7 bases). Germline assignment: CDR1 SGHVS and CDR2 FQNEAQ. There are 15 residues in the CDR3. Between the trimmed V and J ends, which lost 6 bases and 0 bases, there was a span of 15 bases. The CDR3 reads CASSSAGADSYEQYF. CDR3 coding DNA: TGTGCCAGCAGTTCCGCGGGGGCCGACTCCTACGAGCAGTACTTC.